The entry that follows covers one T cell receptor beta chain sequence. As yet, its antigen is unknown. One junction end disagrees with the germline gene, perhaps due to a read error. This sample was included in a study of T cell responses to AZD1222 COVID-19 vaccine. Germline V gene data show CDR1 as MGHRA and CDR2 as YSYEKL. The CDR3 has 14 amino acids. Only in-frame clones appear in the TCRdb table, and some are missing; sequencing was by immunoSEQ multiplex PCR. The profile shows under 150,000 clones, roughly nine tenths of them singletons. Findings and caveats of the study: Two AZD1222 doses significantly raised spike-specific TCR breadth and depth over controls.

The sequence was obtained from an adult in good health. The chain recombines TRBV4-1 with TRBJ1-1; D gene unclear. The specimen was peripheral blood, collected on day 0 of AZD1222 vaccination. The CDR3 bases are TGCGCCAGCAGGCAAGTTACGGGTAGCACTGAAGCTTTCTTT. This codes for CASRQVTGSTEAFF.